This TCR beta chain comes out of a study of cytomegalovirus exposure and HLA in healthy donors. Study in general: Early release data held around 82 million unique TCRs from HLA-typed donors.

Germline CDR1 reads SGHRS; CDR2 reads YFSETQ. V was trimmed by 0 bases and J by 8 bases, leaving 17 bases between them. The CDR3 length is 16 residues. A multiplex PCR was run with 60 Vbeta primers and 13 Jbeta primers. Sequencing used immunoSEQ multiplex PCR; TCRdb keeps in-frame clones, though not all of them. The sample holds about 160,000 clones, about 72% seen once. The source is a male donor in good health and CMV-seronegative. Sequencing was performed on PBMCs. The chain carries TRBV5-1 and TRBJ1-4; no clear D. In DNA form, the CDR3 reads TGCGCCAGCAGCTTGGGGCGGGCGGGTTACCAAGAAAAACTGTTTTTT. It encodes CASSLGRAGYQEKLFF.